The 18 T cell receptor beta chains given below trace back to one sample, sequenced in a study of blood T cell repertoires in COVID-19. This table comes from immunoSEQ multiplex PCR, and its TCRdb copy is limited to in-frame clones, with some not included. The sample yields 270,000 or so clones, about 80% seen once. Specimen: peripheral blood. The receptors stem from a human donor in a cohort sampled during active COVID-19.

A single count supports this clone. The genes are TRBV19 and TRBJ1-6, with a weak D call TRBD1 (6 bases). The germline V gene encodes CDR1 LNHDA and CDR2 SQIVND (reference sequence). V was cut by 7 bases and J by 7 bases, with 17 bases left in between. The CDR3 sequence is 15 residues long. This CDR3 is CASTLDRSENSPLHF. CDR3 bases: TGTGCCAGTACGTTGGACAGAAGTGAAAATTCACCCCTCCACTTT.

This clone was seen a single time. V gene TRBV6-2 or TRBV6-3 combines with J gene TRBJ2-3; 8 nucleotides match TRBD2. Germline V gene data show CDR1 as MNHEY and CDR2 as SVGEGT. After removal of 0 bases from V and 4 bases from J, the junction contained 6 bases not matched to a gene. This CDR3 is 16 amino acids long. This CDR3 is CASSYSGSGRSDTQYF. The CDR3 bases are TGTGCCAGCAGTTACTCGGGGAGCGGGAGATCAGATACGCAGTATTTT.

The chain recombines TRBV6-5 with TRBJ2-5; 8 bases align to TRBD1. Germline V gene lookup returns CDR1 MNHEY and CDR2 SVGAGI. This CDR3 has 13 amino acids. The trim removed 8 bases at V and 3 bases at J, leaving 5 bases unmatched. CDR3 sequence: CASSGGAKETQYF. Written as DNA, the CDR3 is TGTGCCAGCTCAGGGGGCGCAAAAGAGACCCAGTACTTC.

V is TRBV24-1 and J is TRBJ1-1; D possibly corresponds to TRBD1 (5 bases). Per the germline V gene, CDR1 is KGHDR and CDR2 is SFDVKD. The ends were cut back, 4 bases at V and 0 bases at J, with 11 bases in the middle. CDR3 length equals 15 residues. The chain's CDR3 is CATSDYRHLNTEAFF. The CDR3 DNA sequence: TGTGCCACCAGTGACTACAGGCATTTGAACACTGAAGCTTTCTTT.

V usage is TRBV16 and J usage is TRBJ2-1; TRBD2 is a possible D gene (6 bases). Deletions cut 0 bases from V and 6 bases from J, with 9 bases between. The germline gives CDR1 KGHSY, CDR2 FQNENV. This CDR3 comprises 14 residues. Here the CDR3 reads CASSQSQRVNEQFF. The CDR3 DNA is TGTGCCAGCAGCCAATCGCAGCGGGTCAATGAGCAGTTCTTC.

Points on this clone: Germline and junction disagree at one end, which may indicate a read error. The J gene is TRBJ2-2, the V gene TRBV7-7; 8 bases align to TRBD2. From germline, CDR1 is SSHAT and CDR2 FNYEAQ (reference sequence). The CDR3 runs to 17 residues. CDR3 in DNA: TGTGCTAGCAGCCTAGACCGTAGCGGGACGAACACCGGGGAGCTGTTTTTT. It yields the protein CASSLDRSGTNTGELFF.

This clone appeared once. The V gene is TRBV5-1, the J gene TRBJ2-6; D might be TRBD1 (7 bases). Between the trimmed V and J ends, which lost 4 bases and 0 bases, there was a span of 20 bases. This CDR3 has 19 amino acids. Germline CDR1 and CDR2: SGHRS and YFSETQ. CDR3 nucleotide sequence: TGCGCCAGCAGCCTAAGACAGGGAGGCCCCAGCTCTGGGGCCAACGTCCTGACTTTC. It is translated as CASSLRQGGPSSGANVLTF.

V gene TRBV3-1 (or the pseudogene TRBV3-2) combines with J gene TRBJ2-5, with D perhaps matching TRBD1 (6 bases). With 4 bases removed from V and 2 bases from J, the gap between germline ends came to 17 bases. Per germline, CDR1 LGHDT and CDR2 YNNKEL (reference sequence). The CDR3 contains 16 residues. Here the CDR3 reads CASSLRGRPTQETQYF. Written as DNA, the CDR3 is TGTGCCAGCAGCCTCAGGGGTCGGCCAACACAAGAGACCCAGTACTTC.

The CDR3 sequence: CASSGTGLSEQYF. DNA for the CDR3: TGTGCCAGCAGCGGGACAGGGCTGTCGGAGCAGTACTTC. The chain joins TRBV9 to TRBJ2-7, with 8 nucleotides matching TRBD1. V lost 3 bases and J lost 7; bases outside the gene matches: 6. Per germline, CDR1 SGDLS and CDR2 YYNGEE. CDR3 length: 13 amino acids.

The rearrangement joins TRBV9 to TRBJ2-5; a possible D gene is TRBD1 (6 bases). V was trimmed by 7 bases and J by 3 bases, leaving 19 bases between them. The CDR3 loop spans 15 amino acids. CDR1 and CDR2 (germline): SGDLS, YYNGEE. For the CDR3, the DNA is TGTGCCAGCGGCCAACACACCGCAGGGGAAGAGACCCAGTACTTC. Protein sequence: CASGQHTAGEETQYF.

The rearrangement uses TRBV11-2 and TRBJ2-7; 7 nucleotides agree with TRBD2. Unmatched junction bases numbered 7, after V lost 1 base and J lost 4 bases. The germline gives CDR1 SGHAT, CDR2 FQNNGV. CDR3 length equals 15 residues. CDR3 in DNA: TGTGCCAGCAGCTTAGTAGGAGGACTAGATTACGAGCAGTACTTC. Its protein product is CASSLVGGLDYEQYF. The full variable domain, rest sourced from reference TRBV11-2 and TRBJ2-7, is EAGVAQSPRYKIIEKRQSVAFWCNPISGHATLYWYQQILGQGPKLLIQFQNNGVVDDSQLPKDRFSAERLKGVDSTLKIQPAKLEDSAVYLCASSLVGGLDYEQYFGPGTRLTVT.

The V call is TRBV9, the J call TRBJ2-1; TRBD2 aligns across 11 bases. After removal of 5 bases from V and 8 bases from J, the junction contained 12 bases not matched to a gene. The CDR3 totals 16 residues. The V gene's germline CDR1 is SGDLS and CDR2 YYNGEE. The CDR3 region has the DNA TGTGCCAGCAGTTCCCCGGCTAGCGGGAGGCCCCATGAGCAGTTCTTC. It codes for CASSSPASGRPHEQFF.

This clone was recorded only once. The V call is TRBV18, the J call TRBJ1-3; a possible D gene is TRBD1 (6 bases). Germline V gene sequence: CDR1 KGHSH, CDR2 LQKENI. CDR3 size: 16 residues. Trimming pared 5 bases from V and 0 bases from J, leaving 14 bases between. The chain's CDR3 is CASSRLGTSSGNTIYF. The CDR3 nucleotides are TGTGCCAGCTCAAGACTCGGGACAAGCTCTGGAAACACCATATATTTT. The full variable domain, in which reference TRBV18 and TRBJ1-3 provide the parts outside the CDR3, is NAGVMQNPRHLVRRRGQEARLRCSPMKGHSHVYWYRQLPEEGLKFMVYLQKENIIDESGMPKERFSAEFPKEGPSILRIQQVVRGDSAAYFCASSRLGTSSGNTIYFGEGSWLTVV.

This chain uses TRBV2 with TRBJ2-7, with D uncertain. The CDR3 loop spans 13 amino acids. The germline gives CDR1 SNHLY, CDR2 FYNNEI. Trimming took 6 bases from V and 0 from J, leaving 9 bases between them. CDR3 coding DNA: TGTGCCAGCAGGACGGAGAGCTCCTACGAGCAGTACTTC. Translation gives CASRTESSYEQYF.

The chain recombines TRBV5-1 with TRBJ1-4; perhaps TRBD1 as D (6 bases). CDR1 is SGHRS and CDR2 is YFSETQ in the germline V gene. CDR3 length: 15 amino acids. Trimming left V 0 bases short and J 3 bases short, with 9 bases between. The CDR3 nucleotides read TGCGCCAGCAGCTTGGACAGGGCGGCTAATGAAAAACTGTTTTTT. Protein sequence: CASSLDRAANEKLFF. Variable domain in full (rest from reference TRBV5-1 and TRBJ1-4): KAGVTQTPRYLIKTRGQQVTLSCSPISGHRSVSWYQQTPGQGLQFLFEYFSETQRNKGNFPGRFSGRQFSNSRSEMNVSTLELGDSALYLCASSLDRAANEKLFFGSGTQLSVL.

V is TRBV5-1 and J is TRBJ2-1, with 10 nucleotides matching TRBD1. In germline, CDR1 is SGHRS, CDR2 YFSETQ. The length of the CDR3 is 16 residues. With V trimmed by 6 bases and J by 3 bases, 9 bases remained unmatched. The CDR3 DNA sequence: TGCGCCAGCAAGAATTCCGGGACAGGGGTCTACAATGAGCAGTTCTTC. Its translation is CASKNSGTGVYNEQFF.

This chain uses TRBV4-1 with TRBJ2-2; 9 nucleotides line up with TRBD1. V was pared by 4 bases and J by 6 bases, with 6 bases of the junction left unmatched. Germline V lookup: CDR1 MGHRA, CDR2 YSYEKL. This CDR3 has 15 residues. The CDR3 DNA reads TGCGCCAGCAGCCCTGGGACAGGGATCTCCGGGGAGCTGTTTTTT. Translation: CASSPGTGISGELFF.

The chain employs TRBV6-6 and TRBJ1-2; TRBD1 is a possible D gene (5 bases). V was trimmed by 7 bases and J by 5 bases, leaving 23 bases between them. In germline, CDR1 is MNHNY, CDR2 SVGAGI (reference sequence). The CDR3 is made up of 16 amino acids. This CDR3 reads CASTRYSPTATYGYTF. The CDR3 bases are TGTGCCAGCACCCGATATTCCCCGACAGCTACTTATGGCTACACCTTC.